This T cell receptor beta chain was found in a study of cytomegalovirus exposure and HLA in healthy donors. The study, taken as a whole, reports: Later work showed greater clonal expansion in HLA-associated TCR beta chains than in equally common others. Among the CMV-associated chains, a few were confirmed in vitro as specific for CMV antigens.

With respect to this clone: The antigen is not known.

PCR used 60 Vbeta primers and 13 Jbeta primers. Only in-frame clones appear in the TCRdb table, and some are missing; sequencing was by immunoSEQ multiplex PCR. Across over 100,000 clones, the top ten clones capture 1.5% to 2% of the sample. The sample taken for sequencing was PBMCs. This TCR was recovered from a man younger than 30 in good health and CMV-seronegative.

CDR3 protein: CASTLTTGPQPQHF. The CDR3 nucleotides are TGTGCCAGTACCCTTACCACAGGGCCTCAGCCCCAGCATTTT. The gene calls are TRBV19 and TRBJ1-5, with D perhaps matching TRBD1 (6 bases). Germline values: CDR1 LNHDA, CDR2 SQIVND (reference sequence). The CDR3 consists of 14 residues. V was clipped by 7 bases and J by 6 bases, with 16 bases between them.